A selection of T cell receptor beta chains follows, all from one sample in a study of blood T cell repertoires in COVID-19. Profiled with immunoSEQ multiplex PCR; TCRdb holds only in-frame clones, not every one. The data show some 190,000 clones, with 80% to 90% seen just once and 1.1% held by the top ten. Material: peripheral blood. These receptors came from a man aged 25 to 40 with acute or convalescent COVID-19. The CDR3 runs from the conserved cysteine through the conserved F or W. D genes are given only for firm matches. Clone size, where shown, is once, few, many, or a class for clones that have expanded.

>TRBJ1-3|TRBV3-1/TRBV3-2|NA|TRBD1
TGTGCCAGCAGCAACAGGGGGCGTTTGGCTGGAAACACCATATATTTT
CASSNRGRLAGNTIYF
>TRBJ2-3|TRBV7-9|NA|TRBD1
TGTGCCAGCAGCTTGGGGACAGATTCTTTTTGGTATTTT
CASSLGTDSFWYF
>TRBJ2-5|TRBV5-1|NA|NA
TGCGCCAGCAGCTTGGACCCACTACGTGATCAAGAGACCCAGTACTTC
CASSLDPLRDQETQYF
>TRBJ1-3|TRBV6-5|NA|TRBD1
TGTGCCAGCAGTTACTCGAGGGACAGGGGGAACACCATATATTTT
CASSYSRDRGNTIYF
>TRBJ2-1|TRBV6-4|NA|NA
TGTGCCAGCAGTGAAGAGGAGTACAATGAGCAGTTCTTC
CASSEEEYNEQFF
>TRBJ1-1|TRBV5-6|NA|NA
TGTGCCAGCAGCTTTGGGACATCTGAAGCTTTCTTT
CASSFGTSEAFF
>TRBJ1-1|TRBV5-4|NA|TRBD1
TGTGCCAGCAGCTCCTCCGGGACAGGGAAGCCTTTCTTT
CASSSSGTGKPFF
>TRBJ2-7|TRBV10-1|once|TRBD2
TGCGCCAGCAGACCCGGGACTAGCGGGCAGGAGTACTTC
CASRPGTSGQEYF
>TRBJ2-5|TRBV7-9|NA|NA
TGTGCCAGCAGCCCACACAATACAGGGTGGGAGACCCAGTACTTC
CASSPHNTGWETQYF
>TRBJ1-1|TRBV6-1|once|TRBD1
TGTGCCAGCAGTCCCGGGACAGCCTGGGGCACTGAAGCTTTCTTT
CASSPGTAWGTEAFF
>TRBJ1-3|TRBV6-5|NA|NA
TGTGCCAGCAGTTTATCAGGGGCCCGCTCTGGAAACACCATATATTTT
CASSLSGARSGNTIYF
>TRBJ2-3|TRBV6-5|NA|NA
TGTGCCAGCAGGCTACATCGGGGGGATACGCAGTATTTT
CASRLHRGDTQYF
>TRBJ2-7|TRBV18|NA|TRBD2
TGTGCCAGCTCGCCAGCACTAGCGGGAAGGGACGAGCAGTACTTC
CASSPALAGRDEQYF
>TRBJ2-3|TRBV2|NA|TRBD1
TGTGCCAGCAGTGCCTGGACAGGGGGCAGCACAGATACGCAGTATTTT
CASSAWTGGSTDTQYF
>TRBJ1-3|TRBV6-5|NA|TRBD1
TGTGCCAGCAGCAGGGACAGTGGAAACACCATATATTTT
CASSRDSGNTIYF
>TRBJ1-2|TRBV6-5|once|TRBD1
TGTGCCAGCTCTTCACAGGGGACGCATGGCTACACCTTC
CASSSQGTHGYTF
>TRBJ1-1|TRBV5-4|NA|NA
TGTGCCAGCAGCTTGCTAGATATGAACACTGAAGCTTTCTTT
CASSLLDMNTEAFF
>TRBJ2-3|TRBV2|NA|TRBD2
TGTGCCAGCAGTCCAAGCGGGGGGGCCGCAGATACGCAGTATTTT
CASSPSGGAADTQYF
>TRBJ2-1|TRBV5-1|NA|NA
TGCGCCAGCAGCCTTGTTGCCGGGACATCTCAGTTCTTC
CASSLVAGTSQFF
>TRBJ1-4|TRBV6-5|once|NA
TGTGCCAGCAGTCCCAGGGTAGCTAATGAAAAACTGTTTTTT
CASSPRVANEKLFF
>TRBJ1-5|TRBV6-2/TRBV6-3|NA|NA
TGTGCCAGCAGTTACAGCGGGGTGGGCTCCCAGCATTTT
CASSYSGVGSQHF
>TRBJ1-4|TRBV19|NA|TRBD1
TGTGCCAGTAGTCCCGGGACAGGGTATGAAAAACTGTTTTTT
CASSPGTGYEKLFF
>TRBJ1-3|TRBV28|NA|TRBD1
TGTGCCAGCACTTATGACAGGGTCTCTGGAAACACCATATATTTT
CASTYDRVSGNTIYF
>TRBJ1-1|TRBV19|NA|NA
TGTGCCAGTAGTAATCACCAGGGGCCTGTGGGCACTGAAGCTTTCTTT
CASSNHQGPVGTEAFF
>TRBJ1-1|TRBV11-3|NA|NA
TGTGCCAGCAGCTTGCGCGGGGGTGAAGCTTTCTTT
CASSLRGGEAFF
>TRBJ2-4|TRBV11-2|NA|NA
TGTGCCAGCAGCCAGTCCGTTCAGTACTTC
CASSQSVQYF
>TRBJ2-1|TRBV29-1|NA|NA
TGCAGCGTTCTCCGAGGATTCTCCTACAATGAGCAGTTCTTC
CSVLRGFSYNEQFF
>TRBJ2-7|TRBV5-1|NA|NA
TGCGCCAGCAGCTTTGCACCGAGTACCGCCGAGCAGTACTTC
CASSFAPSTAEQYF
>TRBJ1-5|TRBV6-5|many|TRBD1
TGTGCCAGCAGTTCTAAACAGGGGTATCAGCCCCAGCATTTT
CASSSKQGYQPQHF
>TRBJ1-3|TRBV11-2|NA|NA
TGTGCCAGCAGCTTGCAGGGGCGTACTGGAAACACCATATATTTT
CASSLQGRTGNTIYF
>TRBJ1-1|TRBV7-8|NA|NA
TGTGCCAGCAGCCCGAGGGGGGGCGCGAATAGGAACACTGAAGCTTTCTTT
CASSPRGGANRNTEAFF
>TRBJ2-2|TRBV18|NA|TRBD1
TGTGCCAGCTCAGGACAGGGTCCTAACACCGGGGAGCTGTTTTTT
CASSGQGPNTGELFF
>TRBJ2-3|TRBV19|NA|NA
TGTGCCAGTAGTCCCAGGGCCGCACGAGATACGCAGTATTTT
CASSPRAARDTQYF
>TRBJ1-5|TRBV27|NA|NA
TGTGCCAGCAGTTCCCGCCAGGGGCGGATCGGTCAGCCCCAGCATTTT
CASSSRQGRIGQPQHF
>TRBJ1-2|TRBV7-6|NA|NA
TGTGCCAGCAGCTCTCTTGCTAACTATGGCTACACCTTC
CASSSLANYGYTF
>TRBJ1-1|TRBV11-2|NA|NA
TGTGCCAGCAGCTTCGCGCTGGTCTCTGAAGCTTTCTTT
CASSFALVSEAFF
>TRBJ1-5|TRBV19|few|TRBD1
TGTGCCAGTAGCCGACAGGGCCGTCAGCCCCAGCATTTT
CASSRQGRQPQHF
>TRBJ1-2|TRBV19|NA|NA
TGTGCCAGTCAAGACGGGAACTATGGCTACACCTTC
CASQDGNYGYTF
>TRBJ2-7|TRBV10-3|NA|TRBD1
TGTGCCATCAGTGAGATTGGGAGACAGGGGGTCTCCTACGAGCAGTACTTC
CAISEIGRQGVSYEQYF
>TRBJ1-2|TRBV19|NA|NA
TGTGCCAGTAGTATTAGTGGGAGGTCGAACTATGGCTACACCTTC
CASSISGRSNYGYTF
>TRBJ2-7|TRBV7-2|NA|TRBD1
TGTGCCAGCAGCCGGGACAGGGTCAACGAGCAGTACTTC
CASSRDRVNEQYF
>TRBJ2-5|TRBV7-9|once|TRBD1
TGTGCCAGCAGCGGGGACAGGACGGAGACCCAGTACTTC
CASSGDRTETQYF
>TRBJ2-7|TRBV11-2|few|NA
TGTGCCAGCAGCTTTTCAACGGCGGGACCCTACGAGCAGTACTTC
CASSFSTAGPYEQYF